This T cell receptor beta chain was retrieved from a study of prognosis after radiotherapy for stage I lung cancer. Study summary: Stage I lung tumors that were newly diagnosed and primary were found in about 14 patients, while about five patients had oligometastatic NSCLC after surgical resection of the primary tumor.

Study-wide results and limits: After stereotactic body radiation therapy, patients with later distant metastases showed lower Shannon entropy.

This clonotype was seen at least ten times. Its antigen is not identified. It was by two-round multiplex PCR that TCR beta CDR3 was amplified from genomic DNA. First-round PCR, the initial amplification, used primers specific to each TRBV and TRBJ gene. TCRdb redid the calling of the multiplex PCR reads with MiXCR, one entry per CDR3 protein. The sample has 11,000 to 15,000 distinct CDR3 sequences; more than 35% are singletons. Trimming left V 4 bases short and J 7 bases short, with 14 bases between. CDR3 length: 14 amino acids. In germline, CDR1 is SGHTA, CDR2 FQGNSA. The specimen comprised PBMCs, sampled before or after stereotactic body radiation therapy (not recorded which). The TCR was taken from a donor over 45 with non-small cell lung cancer. V gene TRBV7-2 combines with J gene TRBJ2-1; tentatively, D is TRBD1 (6 bases). The CDR3 spells CASSYQQGTNEQFF. CDR3 coding DNA: TGTGCCAGCAGCTACCAACAGGGCACGAATGAGCAGTTCTTC.